This T cell receptor beta chain came from a study of blood T cell repertoires in COVID-19. About the research overall: Material from acute and convalescent COVID-19 was sourced from the United States, Italy and Spain.

Study processing details: Reference gene primer amplification gave estimated nucleated cell counts. Libraries were prepared by immunoSEQ multiplex PCR; TCRdb keeps only in-frame clonotypes and omits some of them. V, J and clone size are those of that table, while D and trimming were read from the DNA. The sample consists of some 130,000 clones, 79% of them appearing once. CDR1 is SGHKS and CDR2 is YYEKEE in the germline V gene (reference sequence). CDR3 length: 14 residues. V lost 5 bases, J lost 0 bases, and 11 bases lay in between. This rearrangement joins TRBV5-5 to TRBJ1-1, with D possibly being TRBD1 (5 bases). This receptor was identified in a woman older than 75 with acute or convalescent COVID-19. The sequenced material came from peripheral blood. DNA of the CDR3: TGTGCCAGCAGTCAAGGACACGTGAACACTGAAGCTTTCTTT. Its translation: CASSQGHVNTEAFF.